This T cell receptor beta chain was found in a study of T cells in localized non-small cell lung cancer (dated by TCRdb to 2018 to 2020). General notes on the study: The study analyzed T cell repertoires of 236 early-stage NSCLC patients, comparing tumors and uninvolved tumor-adjacent lungs. The cohort consisted of under 300 treatment-naive NSCLC patients whose localized lung tumors had been resected. Of the NSCLC patients, 120 to 150 were male and approximately 110 were female, and the mean age was approximately 66 years.

TCR beta CDR3 regions were sequenced from DNA using the immunoSEQ Assay. Concerning the study's data processing: T cell density was computed as TCR beta template counts normalized to usable DNA estimated by amplifying housekeeping genes. The preseqR package was used to estimate richness by extrapolating to 400,000 templates for PBMC samples and to 120,000 templates for tissue samples. Clonality was calculated as one minus Pielou's evenness. Tissue-enriched TCRs were identified by differential abundance testing using productive amino-acid clonotypes, minimum total count 5 and alpha 0.1. Repertoire overlap between compartments was quantified with the Jaccard Index and Morisita Overlap Index. GLIPH clustered TCR beta CDR3s with public tetramer-defined viral CDR3s; viral motifs required at least three viral sequences plus V-gene enrichment. Imported from immuneACCESS, the table was reduced by TCRdb to in-frame sequences with V and J called. These copies leave out some clones; in studies compared against another copy, an unresolved V gene accounts for under half, and the cause of the remainder is not known. V, J and clone size reflect that table, while D and trimming were determined from the DNA. For this sample the table gives some 35,000 clones, of which roughly 92% were detected only once. The ten largest clonotypes hold around 6.9% of the sample.

Study-wide conclusions, independent of this receptor: Uninvolved tumor-adjacent lung showed the highest T cell clonality, higher than tumor, which suggests more focused antigenic responses in the uninvolved tumor-adjacent lung. Because the study design was exploratory, TCR variables were selected using unadjusted p-values without false-discovery rate correction. Because multi-region tumor sequencing was not done, intratumor heterogeneity could not be ruled out. A median of around 60 of the top 100 tumor clones turned up in the paired uninvolved adjacent lung, and around 27 of those clones also ranked among the top 100 of that same adjacent lung. Longer overall survival was associated with higher T cell density in blood, whereas shorter survival was associated with higher clonality in adjacent lung.

At diagnosis, peripheral blood, uninvolved tumor-adjacent lung and tumor were collected and were preserved as a mix of fresh-frozen and FFPE material. For TCR repertoire profiling, blood samples were analyzed as peripheral blood mononuclear cells. Points on this clone: Its antigen is unknown. No much larger clonotype is one base removed from it; base qualities were not supplied.

For CDR1 and CDR2, the germline V gene (reference sequence) lists SGHKS and YYEKEE. The CDR3 runs 17 residues from the cysteine to the phenylalanine. Only CDR3 DNA is held: 51 bases, read in frame from base 1. V trim: 3 bases; J trim: 1 base; unmatched bases: 5. The sequence links TRBV5-5 to TRBJ2-5; TRBD2 fits 14 bases in the junction. The sample consisted of peripheral blood, taken before any cancer treatment. The sequence derives from a female donor older than 55 with stage I lung adenocarcinoma. The sequenced DNA is TGTGCCAGCAGCTCCATGACTAGCGGGGGGGCCCAAGAGACCCAGTACTTC. The translation is CASSSMTSGGAQETQYF.